This T cell receptor beta chain was captured in a study of PD-1 blockade in classical Hodgkin lymphoma. Study results and caveats: In CD4+ cells, TCR diversity went up significantly by C4D1, but in CD8+ cells it did not.

With regard to this clone: Its antigen is still unknown.

Each patient experienced a relapse that followed autologous stem cell transplantation, and brentuximab vedotin exposure varied. V shed 3 bases, J shed 2 bases, and the junction held 2 bases outside the gene matches. Germline V gives CDR1 SGHNT, CDR2 YYREEE (reference sequence). This CDR3 is 13 amino acids long. The repertoire was sequenced with immunoSEQ multiplex PCR; TCRdb's copy has only in-frame clones and lacks some. The table records about 110,000 clones, around 89% of them present only once. The receptor's source is a human donor with classical Hodgkin lymphoma. Here the sequenced sample was peripheral blood mononuclear cells (PBMCs), taken before the second cycle of nivolumab. The chain links TRBV5-4 to TRBJ2-7; 7 positions match TRBD1. The CDR3, as DNA: TGTGCCAGCAGCTCCGGGACAGCCTACGAGCAGTACTTC. It translates to CASSSGTAYEQYF.